This paragraph reports one T cell receptor (beta chain). Its cognate antigen is unknown. This sample was included in a study of shared clonotypes between healthy human individuals. Study-wide results and limits: It was only blood that was sampled, and tissue repertoires likely differ.

Samples underwent the assay at deep level. As originally analysed: With immunoSEQ giving junction-only sequences and no quality scores, filtering differed. The data were produced by immunoSEQ multiplex PCR, yet TCRdb's version contains in-frame clones alone and is incomplete. D and trimming come from the DNA, and the V and J calls and clone size come from that table. The sample holds roughly 1,000,000 clones, 70% to 80% seen once. The sequencing input was memory CD4+ T cells from PBMCs. Stated subset: CD45RA-negative fraction. The sequence was collected from a young man in good health. Some clones in this sample may be carry-over from other donors' samples.

The CDR3 reads CASTSGARGNQPQHF. The CDR3 DNA reads TGTGCCAGCACCTCGGGGGCCCGGGGCAATCAGCCCCAGCATTTT. This chain links TRBV28 with TRBJ1-5, with a tentative D call TRBD1 (6 bases). Deletions cut 7 bases from V and 2 bases from J, with 15 bases between. The CDR3 is 15 residues long. Germline CDR1 is MDHEN and CDR2 is SYDVKM. Drawing the rest from reference TRBV28 and TRBJ1-5, the complete variable domain is DVKVTQSSRYLVKRTGEKVFLECVQDMDHENMFWYRQDPGLGLRLIYFSYDVKMKEKGDIPEGYSVSREKKERFSLILESASTNQTSMYLCASTSGARGNQPQHFGDGTRLSIL.